This T cell receptor (beta chain) stems from a study of human T cells and chemical hapten exposure. Germline CDR1 reads MNHEY; CDR2 reads SVGAGI. V lost 6 bases and J 5 bases, leaving 19 bases between the germline ends. This CDR3 spans 15 amino acids. TCRdb re-called the RACE reads through MiXCR, storing one row per CDR3 protein. The sample has about 80,000 distinct CDR3 sequences, 8.6% seen once. Specified time point: healthy volunteer bleed at 6 weeks. Unfractionated whole blood was the source of the extracted total RNA. The chain joins TRBV6-5 to TRBJ1-1; tentative D call: TRBD1 (6 bases). Material: whole blood. The TCR originated in a female donor in good health. Some clones in this sample may be carry-over from other donors' samples. The CDR3 protein is CASRPEGGGVTEAFF. The CDR3 region has the DNA TGTGCCAGCAGGCCCGAGGGGGGGGGTGTAACTGAAGCTTTCTTT.